These 18 T cell receptor beta chains were sequenced from one sample in a study of T cell changes during pregnancy in multiple sclerosis. Data came from immunoSEQ multiplex PCR; TCRdb stores just in-frame clones and leaves some out. Here the sample spans 40,000 to 60,000 clones, 90% being singletons. This sample comprised peripheral blood, obtained in the first trimester of pregnancy. All receptors derive from a female donor in good health, enrolled as a control in a pregnancy study.

This chain uses TRBV28 with TRBJ1-2; D remains ambiguous. Trimming removed 8 bases from V and 4 bases from J, with 11 bases in between. Germline lookup yields CDR1 MDHEN and CDR2 SYDVKM. There are 12 residues in the CDR3. CDR3 nucleotides: TGTGCCAGCGATCGGGGTAGCTATGGCTACACCTTC. Translating it yields CASDRGSYGYTF.

This clone was observed once. The chain couples TRBV28 to TRBJ2-5; 9 bases map to TRBD1. The germline V gene encodes CDR1 MDHEN and CDR2 SYDVKM. This CDR3 is built from 17 residues. Germline trimming cut 6 bases from V and 3 bases from J; bases unmatched to any gene: 14. CDR3 DNA sequence: TGTGCCAGCAGCCTGATACCGGGACAGGGTCAGAAAGAGACCCAGTACTTC. Amino acid sequence: CASSLIPGQGQKETQYF.

V is TRBV19 and J is TRBJ2-1, with a weak D call TRBD2 (5 bases). Germline V CDR1 and CDR2: LNHDA, SQIVND (reference sequence). The V end lost 7 bases, the J end lost 3 bases, and 13 bases lay between the germline ends. CDR3 size: 14 residues. The CDR3 sequence is CASNRVGLYNEQFF. In DNA form, the CDR3 reads TGTGCCAGTAATCGAGTTGGACTCTACAATGAGCAGTTCTTC.

The V and J genes are TRBV5-1 and TRBJ2-7; 8 bases agree with TRBD2. This CDR3 is built from 14 residues. From germline, CDR1 is SGHRS and CDR2 YFSETQ. The junction had 9 bases not matched to a gene; V was cut back by 4 bases and J by 6 bases. CDR3 DNA: TGCGCCAGCAGCCGGGGGGGGGAATATGGCGAGCAGTACTTC. This gives the protein CASSRGGEYGEQYF.

The rearrangement uses TRBV7-2 and TRBJ2-3; D is ambiguous. CDR1 and CDR2 from the germline V gene are SGHTA and FQGNSA. V lost 0 bases and J lost 6, with 7 bases in between. The CDR3 length is 13 residues. The CDR3 is CASSLAGYDTQYF. Here the CDR3 DNA reads TGTGCCAGCAGCTTAGCGGGCTACGATACGCAGTATTTT.

The chain uses TRBV6-4 and TRBJ2-1; 10 bases are shared with TRBD2. This CDR3 spans 16 amino acids. Germline CDR1 MRHNA, CDR2 SNTAGT. V shed 2 bases, J shed 0 bases, and the junction held 1 base outside the gene matches. This CDR3 reads CASSDEREGSYNEQFF. As DNA, the CDR3 is TGTGCCAGCAGTGACGAGCGGGAGGGCTCCTACAATGAGCAGTTCTTC.

The rearrangement links TRBV5-1 to TRBJ2-7, with 11 bases that match TRBD1. The length of the CDR3 is 15 residues. Germline V gene sequence: CDR1 SGHRS, CDR2 YFSETQ. The ends lost 4 bases at V and 2 bases at J; junction bases unmatched: 5. CDR3 nucleotide sequence: TGCGCCAGCAGCCCGGGGACAGGGGGTCCCTACGAGCAGTACTTC. Residues: CASSPGTGGPYEQYF.

V gene TRBV28 combines with J gene TRBJ1-5; weak D call: TRBD1 (6 bases). Trimming cost V 2 bases and J 2 bases, with 10 bases left between them. The CDR3 has 15 amino acids. CDR1 and CDR2 from the germline V gene are MDHEN and SYDVKM. The CDR3 DNA reads as TGTGCCAGCAGTTTAGTACAGGGAGGCAATCAGCCCCAGCATTTT. Amino acid sequence: CASSLVQGGNQPQHF.

The genes are TRBV5-1 and TRBJ1-1, with D unresolved. The length of the CDR3 is 13 residues. The germline V gene encodes CDR1 SGHRS and CDR2 YFSETQ. V lost 3 bases to trimming and J lost 5 bases, with 11 bases between them. The CDR3 DNA is TGCGCCAGCAGCTCAGGTTTTCGTACTGAAGCTTTCTTT. It specifies CASSSGFRTEAFF.

The CDR3: CASSFRGANEQFF. CDR3 DNA: TGTGCCAGCAGCTTCAGGGGGGCCAATGAGCAGTTCTTC. The rearrangement links TRBV7-3 to TRBJ2-1; D might be TRBD1 (7 bases). The germline V gene encodes CDR1 SGHTA and CDR2 FQGTGA. The CDR3 extends over 13 amino acids. V gave up 3 bases and J gave up 6 bases, with 9 bases separating them.

The V and J genes are TRBV30 and TRBJ1-2, with 10 bases aligning to TRBD1. CDR1 GTSNPN and CDR2 SVGIG come from the germline V gene (reference sequence). The trim removed 2 bases at V and 11 bases at J, leaving 11 bases unmatched. The CDR3 is 14 residues long. CDR3 coding DNA: TGTGCCTGGAGTTCCCTTCGGACAGGGGGAGGTTACACCTTC. This encodes CAWSSLRTGGGYTF.

This chain connects TRBV29-1 to TRBJ2-7, with TRBD1 matching over 10 bases. The CDR3 has 13 amino acids. CDR1 and CDR2 from the germline V gene are SQVTM and ANQGSEA. V lost 4 bases to trimming and J lost 2 bases; unmatched junction nucleotides: 2. CDR3 amino acids: CSVAGQGAYEQYF. The CDR3 DNA reads as TGCAGCGTTGCTGGACAGGGGGCCTACGAGCAGTACTTC.

The chain is built from TRBV4-3 and TRBJ2-1; D possibly corresponds to TRBD2 (6 bases). CDR1 and CDR2 (germline): LGHNA, YSLEER. V was pared by 1 base and J by 7 bases, with 11 bases between. This CDR3 region has 14 residues. The CDR3 here is CASSQVRRENEQFF. The CDR3 DNA sequence: TGCGCCAGCAGCCAAGTCAGGAGGGAGAATGAGCAGTTCTTC.

The chain links TRBV6-1 to TRBJ1-4; TRBD1 aligns across 7 bases. With 4 bases clipped from V and 7 bases from J, the junction kept 9 bases outside the gene matches. This CDR3 is built from 15 residues. The germline CDR1 and CDR2 sequences are MNHNS and SASEGT. CDR3 loop: CASSAWTGGVEKLFF. The CDR3 nucleotides are TGTGCCAGCAGTGCCTGGACAGGCGGGGTTGAAAAACTGTTTTTT.

This clone was seen just once. The chain links TRBV11-2 to TRBJ2-1; maybe TRBD2 (7 bases). The V gene lost 7 bases and the J gene lost 4 bases, with 17 bases spanning the gap. Germline lookup yields CDR1 SGHAT and CDR2 FQNNGV. The CDR3 consists of 15 residues. The DNA for the CDR3 is TGTGCCAGCACCGGGGGGCAGGTACTATACAATGAGCAGTTCTTC. It is translated as CASTGGQVLYNEQFF.

The J gene is TRBJ2-1, the V gene TRBV2, with 10 positions matching TRBD1. Trimming removed 8 bases from V and 12 bases from J; junction bases left unmatched: 16. Looked up from germline, CDR1 is SNHLY and CDR2 is FYNNEI. The CDR3 extends over 15 amino acids. This chain's CDR3 is CASHPRDRGVVGQFF. DNA for the CDR3: TGTGCCAGCCATCCCCGGGACAGGGGAGTTGTCGGGCAGTTCTTC.

This sequence joins TRBV28 and TRBJ2-3; the D is unclear. CDR3 length: 12 amino acids. V lost 7 bases and J lost 1, with 6 bases in between. Germline values: CDR1 MDHEN, CDR2 SYDVKM. The CDR3 loop reads CASTGGTDTQYF. The CDR3 DNA sequence: TGTGCCAGCACTGGAGGCACAGATACGCAGTATTTT.

V usage is TRBV9 and J usage is TRBJ1-3; 12 bases are shared with TRBD1. Germline V gene lookup returns CDR1 SGDLS and CDR2 YYNGEE. Trimming cost V 4 bases and J 4 bases; bases outside gene matches: 6. The CDR3 extends over 16 amino acids. CDR3 bases: TGTGCCAGCAGCCCTTCCGGGACAGGGGGCGGAAACACCATATATTTT. Translation gives CASSPSGTGGGNTIYF. The variable domain in full, with the rest retrieved from reference TRBV9 and TRBJ1-3, is DSGVTQTPKHLITATGQRVTLRCSPRSGDLSVYWYQQSLDQGLQFLIQYYNGEERAKGNILERFSAQQFPDLHSELNLSSLELGDSALYFCASSPSGTGGGNTIYFGEGSWLTVV.